Each of the 9 T cell receptor beta chains below was sequenced from the same sample in a study of T-cell reconstitution after alpha-beta-depleted transplantation in children. During its preparation, the TCRbeta library received unique molecular identifiers. A single record per CDR3 protein comes from TCRdb applying MiXCR to the PCR reads. The profile shows some 350,000 distinct CDR3 sequences, about 9.4% of them singletons. The input for sequencing was PBMCs from the stem cell graft donor, taken from the stem cell graft. These receptors all stem from a human donor who donated a stem cell graft to a child with acute lymphoblastic leukemia.

This clonotype turned up a few times. V usage is TRBV3-1 and J usage is TRBJ2-3; D is undetermined. The CDR3 has 13 residues. The V and J ends lost 2 bases and 7 bases respectively, with 10 bases between them. CDR1 and CDR2 from the germline V gene are LGHDT and YNNKEL (reference sequence). CDR3 protein: CASSQSSPNTQYF. The CDR3 nucleotides read TGTGCCAGCAGCCAATCGTCCCCAAATACGCAGTATTTT.

This clonotype was counted only a few times. The CDR3 reads CASSIGQGVSYGYTF. In DNA form, the CDR3 reads TGTGCCAGCAGCATTGGACAGGGGGTTAGCTATGGCTACACCTTC. The gene calls are TRBV7-2 and TRBJ1-2; 10 bases agree with TRBD1. Trimming at V came to 5 bases and at J to 4 bases, leaving 7 bases not matched to a gene. This CDR3 spans 15 amino acids. The germline V gene encodes CDR1 SGHTA and CDR2 FQGNSA.

The gene calls are TRBV20-1 and TRBJ2-1, with 7 bases fitting TRBD2. V was clipped by 6 bases and J by 12 bases; unmatched bases: 11. The CDR3 extends over 12 amino acids. CDR1 and CDR2 from the germline V gene are DFQATT and SNEGSKA (reference sequence). The CDR3 region is CSAPKEAGLQFF. CDR3 sequence (DNA): TGCAGTGCCCCGAAGGAAGCGGGATTGCAGTTCTTC.

Within the sample, this clonotype is medium-sized. This chain uses TRBV13 with TRBJ1-4; D is undetermined. V shed 5 bases and J shed 0 bases, with 7 bases lying between them. The CDR3 contains 14 residues. Per the germline V gene, CDR1 is PRHDT and CDR2 is FYEKMQ (reference sequence). The CDR3 coding sequence is TGTGCCAGCAGCCCGACCCCAACTAATGAAAAACTGTTTTTT. It codes for CASSPTPTNEKLFF.

There are many counts of this clonotype. The chain has TRBV5-1 and TRBJ1-1, with D perhaps TRBD1 (5 bases). The germline V and J ends were trimmed by 5 bases and 1 base, with 6 bases remaining between them. This CDR3 spans 12 amino acids. CDR1 and CDR2 (germline): SGHRS, YFSETQ. CDR3 protein: CASRTGNTEAFF. CDR3 DNA sequence: TGCGCCAGCAGAACAGGGAACACTGAAGCTTTCTTT.

The chain carries TRBV28 and TRBJ2-7; 10 bases map to TRBD2. J lost 4 bases, V lost 3 bases, and 9 bases had no gene match. This CDR3 comprises 16 residues. From germline, CDR1 is MDHEN and CDR2 SYDVKM. CDR3 DNA sequence: TGTGCCAGCAGTTTGTCCCGTCTAGCGGGAGATTACGAGCAGTACTTC. This sequence encodes CASSLSRLAGDYEQYF.

The V and J genes are TRBV25-1 and TRBJ1-6, with D perhaps TRBD1 (6 bases). The V end was cut by 8 bases, the J end by 5 bases, with 10 bases between. Germline values: CDR1 MGHDK, CDR2 SYGVNS. The CDR3 is made up of 13 amino acids. CDR3: CASSDRHNSPLHF. The CDR3 region has the DNA TGTGCCAGCTCGGACAGACATAATTCACCCCTCCACTTT. The full variable domain, in which reference TRBV25-1 and TRBJ1-6 provide the parts outside the CDR3, is EADIYQTPRYLVIGTGKKITLECSQTMGHDKMYWYQQDPGMELHLIHYSYGVNSTEKGDLSSESTVSRIRTEHFPLTLESARPSHTSQYLCASSDRHNSPLHFGNGTRLTVT.

The V call is TRBV7-2, the J call TRBJ2-1; TRBD2 is a possible D gene (6 bases). The germline V and J ends were trimmed by 2 bases and 7 bases, with 18 bases remaining between them. Germline CDR1 SGHTA, CDR2 FQGNSA. The CDR3 length is 16 residues. CDR3 in DNA: TGTGCCAGCAGCTTATCTCCTTTTGGCGGGGAGAATGAGCAGTTCTTC. The encoded protein is CASSLSPFGGENEQFF.

This clonotype was found a few times. The V call is TRBV4-1, the J call TRBJ2-7, with a tentative D call TRBD2 (6 bases). V dropped 0 bases and J dropped 1 base, with 10 bases sitting between them. Per germline, CDR1 MGHRA and CDR2 YSYEKL. This CDR3 spans 15 amino acids. CDR3: CASSQDGGPSYEQYF. In DNA form, the CDR3 reads TGCGCCAGCAGCCAAGACGGAGGGCCTTCCTACGAGCAGTACTTC.